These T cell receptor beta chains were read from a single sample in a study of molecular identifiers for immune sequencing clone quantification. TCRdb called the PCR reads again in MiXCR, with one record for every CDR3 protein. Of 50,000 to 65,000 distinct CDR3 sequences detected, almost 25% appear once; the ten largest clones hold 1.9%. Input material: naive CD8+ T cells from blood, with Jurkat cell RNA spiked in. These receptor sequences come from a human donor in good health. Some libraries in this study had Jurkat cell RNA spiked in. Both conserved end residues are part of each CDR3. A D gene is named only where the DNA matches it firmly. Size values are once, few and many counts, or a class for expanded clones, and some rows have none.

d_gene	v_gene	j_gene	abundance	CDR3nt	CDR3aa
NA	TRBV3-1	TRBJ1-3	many	TGTGCCAGCAGCCAAGAGGTAGGGAACTCTGGAAACACCATATATTTT	CASSQEVGNSGNTIYF
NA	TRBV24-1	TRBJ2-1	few	TGTGCCACCAGTGGCTCCTCGGGCTACAATGAGCAGTTCTTC	CATSGSSGYNEQFF
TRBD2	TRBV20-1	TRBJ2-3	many	TGCAGTGCGATCCCCCTCGGGGGGGCAGATACGCAGTATTTT	CSAIPLGGADTQYF
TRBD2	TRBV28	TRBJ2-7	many	TGTGCCAGCAGCCAGCGGGAGGCGGGCTACGAGCAGTACTTC	CASSQREAGYEQYF
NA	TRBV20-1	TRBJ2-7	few	TGCAGTGCTCGGAAATTGGACGCTGTTTTGAACGAGCAGTACTTC	CSARKLDAVLNEQYF
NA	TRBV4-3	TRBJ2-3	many	TGCGCCAGCAGCCAAGATTGGGGCGGGACCGAAGATACGCAGTATTTT	CASSQDWGGTEDTQYF
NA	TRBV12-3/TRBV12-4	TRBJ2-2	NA	TGTGCCAGCAGTTATGGGGTAGCCGGGGAGCTGTTTTTT	CASSYGVAGELFF
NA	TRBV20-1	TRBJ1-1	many	TGCAGTGCTAGAGATGGGGAGGGATACACTGAAGCTTTCTTT	CSARDGEGYTEAFF
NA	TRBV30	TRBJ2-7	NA	TGTGCCTGGAGTGTCCCAAGCTCCTACGAGCAGTACTTC	CAWSVPSSYEQYF
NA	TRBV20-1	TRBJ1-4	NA	TGCAGTGCTAGGAGGCCCTTTGCAACTAATGAAAAACTGTTTTTT	CSARRPFATNEKLFF
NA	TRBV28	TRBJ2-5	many	TGTGCCAGCAGTTTATCCTGGGATCCCCAAGAGACCCAGTACTTC	CASSLSWDPQETQYF
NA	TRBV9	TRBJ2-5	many	TGTGCCAGCAGTATCAACCGGAATCAAGAGACCCAGTACTTC	CASSINRNQETQYF
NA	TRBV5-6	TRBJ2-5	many	TGTGCCAGCACCGACTGGGCCCTACGGAACCAAGAGACCCAGTACTTC	CASTDWALRNQETQYF
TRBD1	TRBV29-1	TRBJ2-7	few	TGCAGCGTGAGTTCTGGCAGGGGGCCAAACGAGCAGTACTTC	CSVSSGRGPNEQYF
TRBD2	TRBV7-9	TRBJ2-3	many	TGTGCCAGCAGCCCCCAGACTAGCGGGGTATTCGGAGATACGCAGTATTTT	CASSPQTSGVFGDTQYF
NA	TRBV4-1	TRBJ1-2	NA	TGCGCCAGCAGCCAAGATAGAATTGGGGGTAACTATGGCTACACCTTC	CASSQDRIGGNYGYTF
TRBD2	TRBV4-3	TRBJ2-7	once	TGCGCCAGCCGCCAAGGCGGGAGCTCCTACGCGCCGTACTTC	CASRQGGSSYAPYF
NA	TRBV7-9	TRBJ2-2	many	TGTGCCAGCAGACCCGGGACAACTAACACCGGGGAGCTGTTTTTT	CASRPGTTNTGELFF